This paragraph covers one T cell receptor (beta chain) sequence. Its antigen is still unknown. The CDR3 extends over 12 amino acids. Germline V gives CDR1 MNHEY, CDR2 SMNVEV (reference sequence). The V and J ends lost 6 bases and 5 bases respectively, with 10 bases between them. Clones were sequenced by immunoSEQ multiplex PCR, and TCRdb holds only the in-frame ones, with some missing. The sample has some 61,000 clones; approximately 84% are singletons. The data belong to a study of a mutant IDH1 vaccine in newly diagnosed glioma. Study-level background: Vaccination followed radiotherapy alone by 4-6 weeks, or accompanied temozolomide cycles. Most patients had radiochemotherapy with temozolomide before enrollment; others had one alone.

Time point defined: week 35, safety follow-up. In the vaccine, a single dose held 300 ug of the mutant IDH1 20-mer peptide, along with topical imiquimod. This clonotype was obtained from a man between 18 and 29 years old with glioma. This chain connects TRBV27 to TRBJ1-2, with D uncertain. The starting material was PBMCs, obtained from a glioma patient whose treatment included an IDH1 peptide vaccine. This chain's CDR3 is CASRGAGYGYTF. The CDR3 bases are TGTGCCAGCAGGGGTGCCGGGTATGGCTACACCTTC.